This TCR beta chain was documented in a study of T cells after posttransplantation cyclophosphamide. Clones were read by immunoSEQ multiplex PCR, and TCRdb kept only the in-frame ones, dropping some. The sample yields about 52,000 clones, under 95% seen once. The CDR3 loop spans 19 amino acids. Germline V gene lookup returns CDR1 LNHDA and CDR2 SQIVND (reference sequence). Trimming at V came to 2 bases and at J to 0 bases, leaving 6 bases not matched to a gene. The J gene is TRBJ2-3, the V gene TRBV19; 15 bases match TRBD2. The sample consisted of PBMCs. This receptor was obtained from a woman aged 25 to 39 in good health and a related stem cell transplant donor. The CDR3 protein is CASSISGTSGGTSTDTQYF. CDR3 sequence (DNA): TGTGCCAGTAGTATAAGTGGGACTAGCGGGGGGACTAGCACAGATACGCAGTATTTT.